This record looks at one T cell receptor beta chain sequence and its context. The sample is drawn from a study of control samples from healthy donors and cancer patients. With 3 bases clipped from V and 6 bases from J, the junction kept 5 bases outside the gene matches. The CDR3 sequence is 13 residues long. Germline V lookup: CDR1 LNHNV, CDR2 YYDKDF (reference sequence). Using immunoSEQ multiplex PCR, the repertoire was profiled, and TCRdb retains in-frame clones only, with some absent. Here the sample spans about 52,000 clones, 85% to 95% being singletons. This rearrangement joins TRBV15 to TRBJ2-7; 7 nucleotides agree with TRBD1. The specimen sequenced was blood. This TCR was recovered from a man aged 25-45 years in good health. DNA for the CDR3: TGTGCCACCAGCAGCGATCCAGGGGGCGAGCAGTACTTC. Its translation: CATSSDPGGEQYF.